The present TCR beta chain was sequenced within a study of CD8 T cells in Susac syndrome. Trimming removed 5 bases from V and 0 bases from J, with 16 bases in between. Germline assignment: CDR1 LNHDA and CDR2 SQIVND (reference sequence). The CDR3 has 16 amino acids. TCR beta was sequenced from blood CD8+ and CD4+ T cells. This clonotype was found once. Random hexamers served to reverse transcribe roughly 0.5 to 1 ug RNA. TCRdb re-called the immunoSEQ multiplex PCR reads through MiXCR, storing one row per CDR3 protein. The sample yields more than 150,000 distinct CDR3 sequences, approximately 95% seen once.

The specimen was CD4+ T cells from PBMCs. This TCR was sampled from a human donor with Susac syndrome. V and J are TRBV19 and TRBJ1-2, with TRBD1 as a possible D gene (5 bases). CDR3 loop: CASSRITGASNYGYTF. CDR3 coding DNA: TGTGCCAGTAGTCGCATCACAGGAGCCTCTAACTATGGCTACACCTTC.